The 27 T cell receptor beta chains in this list originate from one sample, sequenced in a study of T cells after yellow fever vaccination. TCRdb independently ran MiXCR on the 5' RACE reads; one entry per CDR3 protein. The sample yields around 350,000 distinct CDR3 sequences, roughly 12% seen once. The sample consisted of PBMCs, taken on the day of the first yellow fever vaccination. These receptors were taken from a young man who received the YFV17D yellow fever vaccine.

J is TRBJ1-5 and V is TRBV10-2, with TRBD1 as a possible D gene (5 bases). V shed 7 bases and J shed 5 bases, with 15 bases lying between them. The CDR3 runs to 14 residues. The V gene's germline CDR1 is WSHSY and CDR2 SAAADI. CDR3 nucleotide sequence: TGCGCCAGCACGTCAGGCAGGGTGGATCAGCCCCAGCATTTT. Its translation is CASTSGRVDQPQHF.

This clonotype was detected many times. The chain is built from TRBV5-4 and TRBJ1-2; 7 bases map to TRBD1. Germline CDR1 and CDR2: SGHNT and YYREEE (reference sequence). The V gene end was trimmed by 4 bases and the J gene end by 1 base; junction bases not matched to a gene: 7. The CDR3 sequence is 15 residues long. In DNA form, the CDR3 reads TGTGCCAGCAGCGATGCGGGACAGTTTAACTATGGCTACACCTTC. Translating gives CASSDAGQFNYGYTF.

The gene calls are TRBV10-2 and TRBJ2-7; 7 bases agree with TRBD2. The germline CDR1 and CDR2 sequences are WSHSY and SAAADI. With V trimmed by 6 bases and J by 3 bases, 11 bases remained unmatched. This CDR3 region has 15 residues. The CDR3 reads CASRWGEGVLYEQYV. The CDR3 region has the DNA TGCGCCAGCAGGTGGGGGGAGGGCGTCCTCTACGAGCAGTACGTC.

This clonotype appeared many times. For the CDR3, the DNA is TGTGCCACCAGTGAACTAGACCGGGACACCACTGAAGCTTTCTTT. Protein product: CATSELDRDTTEAFF. The J gene is TRBJ1-1, the V gene TRBV24-1; maybe TRBD1 (6 bases). Trimming removed 4 bases from V and 4 bases from J, with 15 bases in between. This CDR3 spans 15 amino acids. Germline V lookup: CDR1 KGHDR, CDR2 SFDVKD.

V and J are TRBV24-1 and TRBJ2-1; the D is unclear. The CDR3 is 11 amino acids. Germline CDR1 is KGHDR and CDR2 is SFDVKD. V lost 4 bases and J lost 9, with 6 bases in between. The CDR3 nucleotides are TGTGCCACCAGTGAGAACGGTGAGCAGTTCTTC. It translates to CATSENGEQFF.

The chain is built from TRBV11-1 and TRBJ2-5; 8 nucleotides agree with TRBD1. Germline CDR1 SGHAT, CDR2 FQDESV (reference sequence). The CDR3 is made up of 15 amino acids. Trimming at V came to 5 bases and at J to 4 bases, leaving 9 bases not matched to a gene. The CDR3 coding sequence is TGTGCCAGCAGCGAAACAACCGGGACAGGAGAGACCCAGTACTTC. It yields the protein CASSETTGTGETQYF.

The V gene is TRBV4-3, the J gene TRBJ1-6; D remains ambiguous. Germline CDR1 LGHNA, CDR2 YSLEER. The CDR3 runs 17 residues. The V gene lost 0 bases and the J gene lost 0 bases, with 9 bases spanning the gap. CDR3 sequence reads: CASSQEPYSSYNSPLHF. DNA of the CDR3: TGCGCCAGCAGCCAAGAGCCTTATAGCTCCTATAATTCACCCCTCCACTTT.

The chain combines TRBV6-5 with TRBJ2-7; D gene unclear. This CDR3 has 14 amino acids. In germline, CDR1 is MNHEY, CDR2 SVGAGI. V lost 0 bases and J 2 bases, leaving 8 bases between the germline ends. CDR3 protein: CASSYSRTAYEQYF. The CDR3 DNA reads TGTGCCAGCAGTTACTCACGGACGGCCTACGAGCAGTACTTC.

CDR3 sequence: CASSFRSRGYTF. The CDR3 bases are TGTGCCAGCAGTTTCAGGTCGCGGGGCTACACCTTC. The chain carries TRBV28 and TRBJ1-2; D is uncertain. This CDR3 region has 12 residues. Germline-derived CDR1 and CDR2 are MDHEN and SYDVKM. The V and J ends lost 3 bases and 8 bases respectively, with 10 bases between them.

Only a few counts were recorded for this clonotype. The V and J genes are TRBV6-1 and TRBJ2-3, with D perhaps being TRBD1 or TRBD2 (5 bases each). The germline gives CDR1 MNHNS, CDR2 SASEGT. This CDR3 contains 16 residues. Between the trimmed V and J ends, which lost 6 bases and 0 bases, there was a span of 16 bases. The CDR3 region is CASRRGSDLSTDTQYF. CDR3 DNA sequence: TGTGCCAGCAGGAGGGGCTCGGACCTGAGCACAGATACGCAGTATTTT.

This clonotype appeared a few times. V and J are TRBV3-1 and TRBJ2-2; no reliable D call. Trimming removed 1 base at V and 3 bases at J, with 6 bases between. Germline CDR1 is LGHDT and CDR2 is YNNKEL (reference sequence). This CDR3 spans 14 amino acids. The CDR3 DNA reads TGTGCCAGCAGCCAAGGCGTGGACACCGGGGAGCTGTTTTTT. This sequence encodes CASSQGVDTGELFF.

The gene calls are TRBV7-3 and TRBJ2-3; D not certain. V lost 5 bases to trimming and J lost 4 bases, with 7 bases between them. CDR1 and CDR2 from the germline V gene are SGHTA and FQGTGA. The CDR3 length is 12 residues. As DNA, the CDR3 is TGTGCCAGCAGCAAGGGTCCAGATACGCAGTATTTT. Translated, it gives CASSKGPDTQYF.

CDR3 region: CATSRDVVNEKLFF. CDR3 DNA sequence: TGTGCCACCAGCAGAGATGTGGTAAATGAAAAACTGTTTTTT. The chain joins TRBV15 to TRBJ1-4, with D uncertain. Trimming cost V 0 bases and J 5 bases, with 7 bases left between them. The CDR3 contains 14 residues. Germline V gives CDR1 LNHNV, CDR2 YYDKDF (reference sequence).

There are many counts of this clonotype. V gene TRBV12-3 or TRBV12-4 combines with J gene TRBJ2-2; the match to TRBD1 covers 9 bases. The CDR3 runs 15 residues. J was trimmed by 4 bases and V by 5 bases; bases with no gene match: 5. Here the CDR3 DNA reads TGTGCCAGCAGTGCTGACAGGGGGGTCACCGGGGAGCTGTTTTTT. Translated, it gives CASSADRGVTGELFF.

In this sample, this clonotype turned up many times. The V gene is TRBV11-2, the J gene TRBJ2-2, with D uncertain. The CDR3 length is 15 residues. From germline, CDR1 is SGHAT and CDR2 FQNNGV. V was trimmed by 6 bases and J by 4 bases, leaving 15 bases between them. CDR3 loop: CASRPRTVSTGELFF. DNA for the CDR3: TGTGCCAGCAGACCCCGGACCGTTTCCACCGGGGAGCTGTTTTTT.

The V and J genes are TRBV19 and TRBJ1-1, with D tentatively TRBD1 (5 bases). V was clipped by 3 bases and J by 3 bases, with 11 bases between them. The CDR3 extends over 14 amino acids. CDR1 LNHDA and CDR2 SQIVND come from the germline V gene (reference sequence). The CDR3 sequence is CASSIRGGDTEAFF. DNA for the CDR3: TGTGCCAGTAGTATCCGGGGCGGGGACACTGAAGCTTTCTTT.

The rearrangement joins TRBV5-1 to TRBJ2-1, with 8 bases aligning to TRBD1. The CDR3 contains 14 residues. CDR1 is SGHRS, CDR2 YFSETQ, per germline. With V trimmed by 5 bases and J by 5 bases, 6 bases remained unmatched. Here the CDR3 DNA reads TGCGCCAGCAGGCCGACAGGGGCTGACAATGAGCAGTTCTTC. Translation: CASRPTGADNEQFF.

The chain has TRBV9 and TRBJ2-7, with D possibly being TRBD1 or TRBD2 (7 bases each). V was shortened by 2 bases and J by 4 bases, with 13 bases between the two germline ends. CDR1 SGDLS and CDR2 YYNGEE come from the germline V gene. The CDR3 runs 14 residues. CDR3 coding DNA: TGTGCCAGCAGCGTGGGAGGGACAGCTTACGAGCAGTACTTC. As protein: CASSVGGTAYEQYF.

This clonotype was recorded at least ten times. V and J are TRBV5-1 and TRBJ2-7; D not certain. Germline assignment: CDR1 SGHRS and CDR2 YFSETQ. There are 13 residues in the CDR3. V was trimmed by 7 bases and J by 2 bases, leaving 13 bases between them. CDR3 protein: CASHLDGAYEQYF. The CDR3 DNA follows: TGCGCCAGCCACCTCGACGGTGCCTACGAGCAGTACTTC.

This clonotype was picked up a small number of times. V and J are TRBV20-1 and TRBJ1-1, with a possible D match to TRBD1 (5 bases). The CDR3 covers 11 residues. CDR1 DFQATT and CDR2 SNEGSKA come from the germline V gene (reference sequence). CDR3 coding DNA: TGCAGCGCGCCTTGGGGGGTTGAAGCTTTCTTT. It specifies CSAPWGVEAFF.

The chain combines TRBV7-9 with TRBJ2-1; 8 positions agree with TRBD1. V lost 3 bases to trimming and J lost 7 bases; unmatched junction nucleotides: 11. Germline CDR1 reads SEHNR; CDR2 reads FQNEAQ (reference sequence). The CDR3 consists of 16 residues. CDR3 nucleotide sequence: TGTGCCAGCAGCTTCCTCCCACAGGGGGACGTAAATGAGCAGTTCTTC. Protein: CASSFLPQGDVNEQFF.

This chain links TRBV20-1 with TRBJ1-1, with D possibly being TRBD1 (5 bases). Germline CDR1 DFQATT, CDR2 SNEGSKA (reference sequence). The CDR3 length is 13 residues. V lost 5 bases, J lost 2 bases, and 12 bases lay in between. This CDR3 is CSAYNQGNTEAFF. Here the CDR3 DNA reads TGCAGTGCTTACAACCAGGGAAACACTGAAGCTTTCTTT.

Only a few counts were recorded for this clonotype. V usage is TRBV28 and J usage is TRBJ2-1, with 11 bases that match TRBD2. Germline V gives CDR1 MDHEN, CDR2 SYDVKM. J lost 7 bases, V lost 5 bases, and 7 bases had no gene match. There are 15 residues in the CDR3. The CDR3 loop reads CASSHTSGGLNEQFF. The CDR3 DNA follows: TGTGCCAGCAGTCACACTAGCGGGGGACTGAATGAGCAGTTCTTC.

Only a few counts were recorded for this clonotype. The CDR3: CASSLNAGIPVKGYTF. The CDR3 nucleotides read TGCGCCAGCAGCTTGAACGCCGGGATCCCGGTCAAAGGCTACACCTTC. V usage is TRBV5-1 and J usage is TRBJ1-2; D remains unclear. Germline V lookup: CDR1 SGHRS, CDR2 YFSETQ. There are 16 residues in the CDR3. V was shortened by 1 base and J by 8 bases, with 21 bases between the two germline ends.

The chain employs TRBV18 and TRBJ2-7, with 7 positions matching TRBD2. Germline CDR1 KGHSH, CDR2 LQKENI. With 3 bases clipped from V and 3 bases from J, the junction kept 8 bases outside the gene matches. The CDR3 extends over 15 amino acids. The CDR3 reads CASSPREAYRYEQYF. The CDR3 nucleotides are TGTGCCAGCTCACCTCGGGAGGCCTACCGCTACGAGCAGTACTTC.

In its sample, this clonotype was seen a few times. The V gene is TRBV18, the J gene TRBJ2-5; D may correspond to TRBD1 or TRBD2 (5 bases each). In germline, CDR1 is KGHSH, CDR2 LQKENI. The CDR3 sequence is 14 residues long. Trimming removed 2 bases from V and 7 bases from J, with 14 bases in between. The CDR3 loop is CASSPGSGTVTQYF. For the CDR3, the DNA is TGTGCCAGCTCACCAGGGTCAGGGACCGTGACCCAGTACTTC.

This clonotype has a handful of counts. V usage is TRBV12-3 or TRBV12-4 and J usage is TRBJ2-3; D might be TRBD1 or TRBD2, each matching 6 bases. The CDR3 length is 13 residues. V was pared by 1 base and J by 13 bases, with 15 bases between. CDR3 DNA: TGTGCCAGCAGTTTAGTAATGGGGGGCCCGGAGTATTTT. Amino acid sequence: CASSLVMGGPEYF.